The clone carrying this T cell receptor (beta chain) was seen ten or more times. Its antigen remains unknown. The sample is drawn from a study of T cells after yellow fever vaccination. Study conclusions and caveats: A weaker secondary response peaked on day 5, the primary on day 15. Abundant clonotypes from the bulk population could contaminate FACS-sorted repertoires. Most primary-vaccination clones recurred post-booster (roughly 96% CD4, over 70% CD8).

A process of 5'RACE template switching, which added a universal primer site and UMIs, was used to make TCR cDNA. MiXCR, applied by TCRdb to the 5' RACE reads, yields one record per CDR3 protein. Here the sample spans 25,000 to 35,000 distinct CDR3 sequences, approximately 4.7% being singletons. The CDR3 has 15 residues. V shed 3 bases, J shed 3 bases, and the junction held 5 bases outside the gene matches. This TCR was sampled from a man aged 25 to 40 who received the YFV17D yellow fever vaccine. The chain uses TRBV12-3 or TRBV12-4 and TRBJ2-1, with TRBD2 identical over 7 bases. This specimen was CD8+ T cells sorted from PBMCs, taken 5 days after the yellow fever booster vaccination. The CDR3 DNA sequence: TGTGCCAGCAGTTTGGGGGGGTATGGCTACAATGAGCAGTTCTTC. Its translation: CASSLGGYGYNEQFF.